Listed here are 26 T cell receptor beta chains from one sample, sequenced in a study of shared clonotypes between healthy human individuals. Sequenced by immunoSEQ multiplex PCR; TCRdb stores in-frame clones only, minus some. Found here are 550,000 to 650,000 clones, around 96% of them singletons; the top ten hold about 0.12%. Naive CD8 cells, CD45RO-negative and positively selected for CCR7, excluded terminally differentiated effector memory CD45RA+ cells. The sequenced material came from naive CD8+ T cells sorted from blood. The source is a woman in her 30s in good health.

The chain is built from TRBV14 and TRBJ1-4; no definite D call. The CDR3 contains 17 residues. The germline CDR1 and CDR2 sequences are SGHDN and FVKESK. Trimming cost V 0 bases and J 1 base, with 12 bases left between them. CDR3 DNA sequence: TGTGCCAGCAGCCAAGACATGGGTTACGGAACTAATGAAAAACTGTTTTTT. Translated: CASSQDMGYGTNEKLFF.

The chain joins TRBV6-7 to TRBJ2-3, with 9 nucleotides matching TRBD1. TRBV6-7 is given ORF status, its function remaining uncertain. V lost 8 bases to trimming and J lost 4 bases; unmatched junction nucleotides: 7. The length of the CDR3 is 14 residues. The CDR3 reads CASGRDRAPDTQYF. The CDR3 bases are TGTGCCAGCGGCCGGGACAGGGCCCCAGATACGCAGTATTTT.

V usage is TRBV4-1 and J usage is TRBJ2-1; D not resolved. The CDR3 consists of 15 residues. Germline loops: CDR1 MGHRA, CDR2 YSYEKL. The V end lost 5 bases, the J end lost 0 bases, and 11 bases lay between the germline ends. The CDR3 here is CASSAFADSYNEQFF. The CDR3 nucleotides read TGCGCCAGCAGCGCCTTCGCGGACTCCTACAATGAGCAGTTCTTC.

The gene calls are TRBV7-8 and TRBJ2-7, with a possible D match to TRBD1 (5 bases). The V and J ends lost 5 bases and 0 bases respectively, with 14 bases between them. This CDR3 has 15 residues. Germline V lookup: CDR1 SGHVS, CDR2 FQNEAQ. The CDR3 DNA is TGTGCCAGCAGCACCCGGACAACGAGCTCCTACGAGCAGTACTTC. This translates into CASSTRTTSSYEQYF.

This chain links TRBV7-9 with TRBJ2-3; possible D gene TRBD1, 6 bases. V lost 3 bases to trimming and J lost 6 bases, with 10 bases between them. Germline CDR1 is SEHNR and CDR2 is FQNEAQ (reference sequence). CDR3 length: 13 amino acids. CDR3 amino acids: CASSFRGNDTQYF. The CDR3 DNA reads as TGTGCCAGCAGCTTCAGGGGCAACGATACGCAGTATTTT.

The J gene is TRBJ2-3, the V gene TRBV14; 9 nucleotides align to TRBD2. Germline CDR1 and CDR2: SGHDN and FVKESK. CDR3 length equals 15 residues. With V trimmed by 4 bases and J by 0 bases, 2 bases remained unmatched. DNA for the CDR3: TGTGCCAGCAGCCCCACTAGCGGGAGCACAGATACGCAGTATTTT. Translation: CASSPTSGSTDTQYF.

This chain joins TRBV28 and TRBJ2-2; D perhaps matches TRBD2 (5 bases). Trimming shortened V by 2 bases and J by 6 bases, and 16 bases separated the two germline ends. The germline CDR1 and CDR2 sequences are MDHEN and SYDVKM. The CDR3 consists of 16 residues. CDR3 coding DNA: TGTGCCAGCAGTTTAAATGGAGAGGGAAGGGCCGGGGAGCTGTTTTTT. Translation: CASSLNGEGRAGELFF.

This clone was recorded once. In nucleotides, the CDR3 is TGTGCCTGTGCCCCGGGAACGGATTATAATTCACCCCTCCACTTT. Translating gives CACAPGTDYNSPLHF. V and J are TRBV30 and TRBJ1-6, with D unclear. This CDR3 contains 15 residues. With 6 bases removed from V and 4 bases from J, the gap between germline ends came to 16 bases. Germline V gives CDR1 GTSNPN, CDR2 SVGIG (reference sequence).

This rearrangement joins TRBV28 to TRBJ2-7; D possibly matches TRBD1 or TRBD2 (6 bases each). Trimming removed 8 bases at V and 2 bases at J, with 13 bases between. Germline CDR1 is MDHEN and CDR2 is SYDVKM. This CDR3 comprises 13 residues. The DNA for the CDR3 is TGTGCCAGCCGGGGGCAACCGGCCTACGAGCAGTACTTC. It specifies CASRGQPAYEQYF.

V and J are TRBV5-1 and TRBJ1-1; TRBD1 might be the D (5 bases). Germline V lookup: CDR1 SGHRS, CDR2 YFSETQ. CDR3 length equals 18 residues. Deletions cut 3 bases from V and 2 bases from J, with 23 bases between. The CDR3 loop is CASSSLNVPGRINTEAFF. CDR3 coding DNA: TGCGCCAGCAGCTCACTAAACGTACCGGGACGGATTAACACTGAAGCTTTCTTT. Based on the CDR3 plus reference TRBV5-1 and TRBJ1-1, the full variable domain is KAGVTQTPRYLIKTRGQQVTLSCSPISGHRSVSWYQQTPGQGLQFLFEYFSETQRNKGNFPGRFSGRQFSNSRSEMNVSTLELGDSALYLCASSSLNVPGRINTEAFFGQGTRLTVV.

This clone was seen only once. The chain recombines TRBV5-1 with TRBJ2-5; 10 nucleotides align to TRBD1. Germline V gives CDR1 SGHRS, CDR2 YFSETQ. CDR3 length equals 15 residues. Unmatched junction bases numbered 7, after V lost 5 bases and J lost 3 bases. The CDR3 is CASSSGTGAEETQYF. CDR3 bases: TGCGCCAGCAGTTCCGGGACAGGGGCGGAAGAGACCCAGTACTTC.

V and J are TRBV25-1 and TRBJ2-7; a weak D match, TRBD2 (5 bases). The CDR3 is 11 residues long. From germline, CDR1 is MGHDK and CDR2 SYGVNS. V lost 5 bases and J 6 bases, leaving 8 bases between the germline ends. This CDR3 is CASSPGSEQYF. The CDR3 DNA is TGTGCCAGCAGTCCGGGGAGCGAGCAGTACTTC.

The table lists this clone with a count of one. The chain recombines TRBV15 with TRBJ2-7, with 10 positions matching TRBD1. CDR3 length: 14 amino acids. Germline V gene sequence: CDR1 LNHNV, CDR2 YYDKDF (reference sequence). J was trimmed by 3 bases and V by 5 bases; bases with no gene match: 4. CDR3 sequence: CATSDRGPNYEQYF. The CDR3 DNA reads TGTGCCACCAGCGACAGGGGGCCCAACTACGAGCAGTACTTC.

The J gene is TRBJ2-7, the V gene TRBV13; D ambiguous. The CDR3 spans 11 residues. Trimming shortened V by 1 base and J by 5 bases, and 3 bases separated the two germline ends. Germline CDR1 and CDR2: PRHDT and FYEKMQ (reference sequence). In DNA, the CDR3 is TGTGCCAGCAGCTTAGCCCACGAGCAGTACTTC. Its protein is CASSLAHEQYF.

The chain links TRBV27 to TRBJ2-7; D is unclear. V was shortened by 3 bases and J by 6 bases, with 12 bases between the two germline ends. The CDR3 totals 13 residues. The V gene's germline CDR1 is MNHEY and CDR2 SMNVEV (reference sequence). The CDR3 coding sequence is TGTGCCAGCAGTTTGGTTCGGTGGGCCGAGCAGTACTTC. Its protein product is CASSLVRWAEQYF.

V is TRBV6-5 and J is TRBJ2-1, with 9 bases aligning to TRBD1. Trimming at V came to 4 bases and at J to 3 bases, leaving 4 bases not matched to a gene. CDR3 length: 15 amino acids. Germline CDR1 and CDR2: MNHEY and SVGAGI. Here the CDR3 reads CASSSGTGFYNEQFF. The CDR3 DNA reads TGTGCCAGCAGTTCCGGGACAGGGTTCTACAATGAGCAGTTCTTC.

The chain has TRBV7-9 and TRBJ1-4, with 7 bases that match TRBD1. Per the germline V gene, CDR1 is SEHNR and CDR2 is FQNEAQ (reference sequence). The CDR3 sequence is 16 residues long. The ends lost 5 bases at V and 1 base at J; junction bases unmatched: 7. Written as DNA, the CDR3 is TGTGCCAGCAGCAACAGGGGCTTTGAAACTAATGAAAAACTGTTTTTT. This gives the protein CASSNRGFETNEKLFF. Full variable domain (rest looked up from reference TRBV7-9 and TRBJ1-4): DTGVSQNPRHKITKRGQNVTFRCDPISEHNRLYWYRQTLGQGPEFLTYFQNEAQLEKSRLLSDRFSAERPKGSFSTLEIQRTEQGDSAMYLCASSNRGFETNEKLFFGSGTQLSVL.

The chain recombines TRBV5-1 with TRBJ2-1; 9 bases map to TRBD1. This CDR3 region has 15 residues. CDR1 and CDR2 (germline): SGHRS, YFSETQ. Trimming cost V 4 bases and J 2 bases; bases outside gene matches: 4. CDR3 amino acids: CASSPWTGAYNEQFF. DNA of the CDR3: TGCGCCAGCAGCCCCTGGACAGGGGCCTACAATGAGCAGTTCTTC. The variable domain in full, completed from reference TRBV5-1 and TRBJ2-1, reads KAGVTQTPRYLIKTRGQQVTLSCSPISGHRSVSWYQQTPGQGLQFLFEYFSETQRNKGNFPGRFSGRQFSNSRSEMNVSTLELGDSALYLCASSPWTGAYNEQFFGPGTRLTVL.

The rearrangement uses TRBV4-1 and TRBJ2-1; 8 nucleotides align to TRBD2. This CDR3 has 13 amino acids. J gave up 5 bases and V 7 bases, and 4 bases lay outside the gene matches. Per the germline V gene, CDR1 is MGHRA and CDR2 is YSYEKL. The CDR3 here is CASKSGRNNEQFF. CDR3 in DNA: TGCGCCAGCAAGAGCGGGAGAAACAATGAGCAGTTCTTC.

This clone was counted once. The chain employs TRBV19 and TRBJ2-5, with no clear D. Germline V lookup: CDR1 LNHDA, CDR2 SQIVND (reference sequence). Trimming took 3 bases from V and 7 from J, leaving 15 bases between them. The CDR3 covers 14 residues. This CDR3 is CASSMVVTLGTQYF. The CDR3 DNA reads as TGTGCCAGTAGTATGGTAGTTACGCTGGGGACCCAGTACTTC.

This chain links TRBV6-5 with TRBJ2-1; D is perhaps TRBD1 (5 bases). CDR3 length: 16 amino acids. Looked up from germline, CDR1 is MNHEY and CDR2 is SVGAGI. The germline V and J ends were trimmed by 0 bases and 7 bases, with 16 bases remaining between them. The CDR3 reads CASSYSMGLVVNEQFF. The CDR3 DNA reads TGTGCCAGCAGTTACTCGATGGGGCTTGTGGTGAATGAGCAGTTCTTC.

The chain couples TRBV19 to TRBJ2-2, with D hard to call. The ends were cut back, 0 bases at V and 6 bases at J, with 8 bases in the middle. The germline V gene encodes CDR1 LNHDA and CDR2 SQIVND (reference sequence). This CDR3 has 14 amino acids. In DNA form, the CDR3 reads TGTGCCAGTAGTATAGACTCAGGTCCCGGGGAGCTGTTTTTT. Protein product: CASSIDSGPGELFF.

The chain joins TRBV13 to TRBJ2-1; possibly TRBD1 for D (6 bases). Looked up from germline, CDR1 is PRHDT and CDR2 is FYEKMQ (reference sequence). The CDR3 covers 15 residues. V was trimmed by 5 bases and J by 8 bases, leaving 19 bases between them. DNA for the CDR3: TGTGCCAGCAGCATATTTTGGACAGTTGTCGATGAGCAGTTCTTC. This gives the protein CASSIFWTVVDEQFF. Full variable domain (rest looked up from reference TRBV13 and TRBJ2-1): AAGVIQSPRHLIKEKRETATLKCYPIPRHDTVYWYQQGPGQDPQFLISFYEKMQSDKGSIPDRFSAQQFSDYHSELNMSSLELGDSALYFCASSIFWTVVDEQFFGPGTRLTVL.

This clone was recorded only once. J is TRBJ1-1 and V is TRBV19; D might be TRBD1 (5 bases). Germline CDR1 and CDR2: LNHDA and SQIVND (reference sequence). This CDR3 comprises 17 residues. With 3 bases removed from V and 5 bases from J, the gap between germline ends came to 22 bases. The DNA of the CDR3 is TGTGCCAGTAGTATCCAATATTGGGGCCTTGGTTGGACTGAAGCTTTCTTT. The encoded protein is CASSIQYWGLGWTEAFF.

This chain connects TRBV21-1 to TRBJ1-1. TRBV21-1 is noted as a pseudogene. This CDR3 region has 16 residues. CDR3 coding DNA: TGTGCCAGCAGCCATGATTTAGCTACAATTCGCACTGAAGCTTTCTTT. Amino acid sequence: CASSHDLATIRTEAFF.

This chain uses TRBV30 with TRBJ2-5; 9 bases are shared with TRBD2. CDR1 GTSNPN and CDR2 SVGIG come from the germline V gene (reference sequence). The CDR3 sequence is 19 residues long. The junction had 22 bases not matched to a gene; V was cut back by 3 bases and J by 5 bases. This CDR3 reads CAWRDVRQGLATTWETQYF. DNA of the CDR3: TGTGCCTGGAGAGATGTCCGGCAGGGACTAGCAACTACCTGGGAGACCCAGTACTTC. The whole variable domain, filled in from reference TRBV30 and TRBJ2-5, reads SQTIHQWPATLVQPVGSPLSLECTVEGTSNPNLYWYRQAAGRGLQLLFYSVGIGQISSEVPQNLSASRPQDRQFILSSKKLLLSDSGFYLCAWRDVRQGLATTWETQYFGPGTRLLVL.